One and the same sample provided the 5 T cell receptor beta chains below, sequenced in a study of cytomegalovirus exposure and HLA in healthy donors. 60 Vbeta and 13 Jbeta primers were used in PCR. The method was immunoSEQ multiplex PCR; TCRdb's version includes in-frame clones alone and lacks a portion of them. This sample yields roughly 140,000 clones, of which 82% are seen a single time; approximately 2.3% belongs to the top ten. Sequencing was done on a sample of PBMCs. These receptors all come from a male donor in good health and CMV-seronegative.

This clone appeared once. J is TRBJ1-2 and V is TRBV30; D is uncertain. This CDR3 contains 12 residues. Germline V gene data show CDR1 as GTSNPN and CDR2 as SVGIG (reference sequence). V dropped 4 bases and J dropped 3 bases, with 9 bases sitting between them. The CDR3 region is CAWTPGDYGYTF. As DNA, the CDR3 is TGTGCCTGGACCCCCGGGGACTATGGCTACACCTTC.

The chain joins TRBV5-1 to TRBJ2-3, with TRBD2 identical over 8 bases. Germline V lookup: CDR1 SGHRS, CDR2 YFSETQ. This CDR3 is 14 amino acids long. After removal of 7 bases from V and 5 bases from J, the junction contained 9 bases not matched to a gene. DNA of the CDR3: TGCGCCAGCGGCAAGATGCTAGCGGGAGATACGCAGTATTTT. Translating gives CASGKMLAGDTQYF.

Only a few counts were recorded for this clone. The rearrangement joins TRBV27 to TRBJ1-2; D is unclear. Germline CDR1 and CDR2: MNHEY and SMNVEV (reference sequence). The CDR3 is 14 amino acids. V shed 3 bases and J shed 8 bases, with 16 bases lying between them. The CDR3 loop is CASSLNRGREGYTF. The CDR3 DNA is TGTGCCAGCAGTTTGAATCGAGGGCGTGAAGGCTACACCTTC.

V gene TRBV7-6 combines with J gene TRBJ2-7, with 10 positions matching TRBD2. The V gene's germline CDR1 is SGHVS and CDR2 FNYEAQ. V was clipped by 4 bases and J by 9 bases; unmatched bases: 27. CDR3 length: 20 residues. The chain's CDR3 is CASSSMASGPGTSVPQVQYF. CDR3 bases: TGTGCCAGCAGCTCGATGGCCTCGGGGCCGGGGACTAGCGTTCCCCAGGTGCAGTACTTC.

The V call is TRBV19, the J call TRBJ1-2; D is ambiguous. Trimming took off 8 bases at V and 8 bases at J, with 18 bases between the two ends. Germline CDR1 LNHDA, CDR2 SQIVND (reference sequence). This CDR3 contains 13 residues. The CDR3 sequence is CASSGGAFEGYTF. Here the CDR3 DNA reads TGTGCCAGTTCGGGAGGCGCGTTCGAGGGCTACACCTTC.